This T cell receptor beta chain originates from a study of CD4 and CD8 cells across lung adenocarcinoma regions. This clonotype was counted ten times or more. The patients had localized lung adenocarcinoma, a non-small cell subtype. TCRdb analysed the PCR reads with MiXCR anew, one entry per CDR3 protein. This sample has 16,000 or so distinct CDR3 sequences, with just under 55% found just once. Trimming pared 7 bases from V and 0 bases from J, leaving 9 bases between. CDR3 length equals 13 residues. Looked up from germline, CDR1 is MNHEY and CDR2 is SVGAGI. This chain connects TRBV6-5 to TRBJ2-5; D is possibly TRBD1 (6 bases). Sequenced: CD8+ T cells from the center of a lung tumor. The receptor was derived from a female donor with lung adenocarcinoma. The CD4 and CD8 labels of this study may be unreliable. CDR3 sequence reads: CASTGQYQETQYF. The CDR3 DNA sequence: TGTGCCAGCACCGGACAGTACCAAGAGACCCAGTACTTC.